One and the same sample provided the 8 T cell receptor beta chains below, sequenced in a study of blood T cell repertoires in COVID-19. This table comes from immunoSEQ multiplex PCR, and its TCRdb copy is limited to in-frame clones, with some not included. Among 150,000 to 200,000 clones, 86% were seen once, and the ten largest hold approximately 6.5%. Specimen: peripheral blood. The receptors were gathered from a woman older than 75 in a cohort sampled during active or convalescent COVID-19.

The chain joins TRBV6-5 to TRBJ2-7; TRBD2 aligns across 9 bases. This CDR3 contains 14 residues. Germline V gene sequence: CDR1 MNHEY, CDR2 SVGAGI. With V trimmed by 9 bases and J by 7 bases, 13 bases remained unmatched. The CDR3 loop reads CASRPAGGPEEQYV. CDR3 bases: TGTGCCAGTCGGCCGGCGGGAGGGCCGGAAGAGCAGTACGTC.

The rearrangement uses TRBV9 and TRBJ1-6; D perhaps matches TRBD1 (5 bases). Germline values: CDR1 SGDLS, CDR2 YYNGEE. The V and J ends lost 2 bases and 3 bases respectively, with 6 bases between them. CDR3 length equals 14 residues. The CDR3 sequence: CASSVQGYNSPLHF. In DNA, the CDR3 is TGTGCCAGCAGCGTCCAGGGCTATAATTCACCCCTCCACTTT.

The chain recombines TRBV5-1 with TRBJ2-1; 8 nucleotides match TRBD2. This CDR3 region has 16 residues. The J segment lost 10 bases and the V segment lost 0 bases, leaving 12 bases of the junction unmatched. The germline V gene has CDR1 SGHRS and CDR2 YFSETQ. This CDR3 reads CASSLGAGGSKREQFF. The DNA of the CDR3 is TGCGCCAGCAGCTTGGGGGCGGGAGGAAGTAAACGAGAGCAGTTCTTC.

This sequence joins TRBV3-1 (or the pseudogene TRBV3-2) and TRBJ2-3, with 9 bases that match TRBD1. Germline CDR1 and CDR2: LGHDT and YNNKEL (reference sequence). The CDR3 consists of 15 residues. The trim removed 4 bases at V and 3 bases at J, leaving 5 bases unmatched. DNA for the CDR3: TGTGCCAGCAGCCTTCCCGGGACAGGGACAGATACGCAGTATTTT. Amino acid sequence: CASSLPGTGTDTQYF.

This sequence joins TRBV6-2 or TRBV6-3 and TRBJ1-2; D is unresolved. The germline V and J ends were trimmed by 1 base and 9 bases, with 9 bases remaining between them. The V gene's germline CDR1 is MNHEY and CDR2 SVGEGT. The CDR3 sequence is 12 residues long. CDR3 protein: CASSYFSGSYTF. The CDR3 bases are TGTGCCAGCAGTTACTTCTCGGGGAGCTACACCTTC.

V usage is TRBV6-2 or TRBV6-3 and J usage is TRBJ1-2, with 9 bases aligning to TRBD1. J gave up 2 bases and V 2 bases, and 3 bases lay outside the gene matches. In germline, CDR1 is MNHEY, CDR2 SVGEGT. The CDR3 consists of 15 residues. CDR3 loop: CASSYRTGGNYGYTF. The DNA for the CDR3 is TGTGCCAGCAGTTACCGTACAGGGGGCAACTATGGCTACACCTTC.

This chain joins TRBV3-1 (or the pseudogene TRBV3-2) and TRBJ1-2, with D tentatively TRBD1 (5 bases). The CDR3 totals 16 residues. Trimming pared 1 base from V and 3 bases from J, leaving 15 bases between. CDR1 and CDR2 from the germline V gene are LGHDT and YNNKEL (reference sequence). The CDR3 loop reads CASSQVLQGADYGYTF. The CDR3 DNA reads TGTGCCAGCAGCCAAGTCCTTCAGGGCGCGGACTATGGCTACACCTTC.

V gene TRBV5-1 combines with J gene TRBJ1-5; D uncertain. Germline V lookup: CDR1 SGHRS, CDR2 YFSETQ. Trimming took 1 base from V and 3 from J, leaving 5 bases between them. This CDR3 spans 13 amino acids. CDR3 residues: CASSLTVNQPQHF. CDR3 nucleotide sequence: TGCGCCAGCAGCTTGACAGTCAATCAGCCCCAGCATTTT.